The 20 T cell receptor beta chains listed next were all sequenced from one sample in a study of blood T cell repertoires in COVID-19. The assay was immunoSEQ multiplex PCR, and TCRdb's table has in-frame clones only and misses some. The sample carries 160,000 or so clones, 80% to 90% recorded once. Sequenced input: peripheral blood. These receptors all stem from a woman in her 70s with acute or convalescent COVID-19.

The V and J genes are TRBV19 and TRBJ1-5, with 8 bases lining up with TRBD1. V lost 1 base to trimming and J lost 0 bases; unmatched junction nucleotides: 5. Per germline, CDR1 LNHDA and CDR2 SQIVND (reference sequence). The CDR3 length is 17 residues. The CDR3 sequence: CASSIAGQGYSNQPQHF. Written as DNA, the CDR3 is TGTGCCAGTAGTATAGCAGGACAGGGCTATAGCAATCAGCCCCAGCATTTT. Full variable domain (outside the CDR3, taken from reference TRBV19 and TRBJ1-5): DGGITQSPKYLFRKEGQNVTLSCEQNLNHDAMYWYRQDPGQGLRLIYYSQIVNDFQKGDIAEGYSVSREKKESFPLTVTSAQKNPTAFYLCASSIAGQGYSNQPQHFGDGTRLSIL.

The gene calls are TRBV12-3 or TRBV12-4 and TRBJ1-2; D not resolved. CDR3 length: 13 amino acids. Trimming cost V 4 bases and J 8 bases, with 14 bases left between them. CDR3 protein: CASSSTRLGGYTF. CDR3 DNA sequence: TGTGCCAGCAGTTCTACCCGACTAGGGGGCTACACCTTC.

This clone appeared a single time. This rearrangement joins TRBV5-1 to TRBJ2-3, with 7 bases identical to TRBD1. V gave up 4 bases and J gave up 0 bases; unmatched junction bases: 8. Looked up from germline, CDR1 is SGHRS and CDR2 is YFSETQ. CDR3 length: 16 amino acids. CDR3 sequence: CASSQGQTISTDTQYF. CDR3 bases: TGCGCCAGCAGCCAGGGACAGACTATTAGCACAGATACGCAGTATTTT.

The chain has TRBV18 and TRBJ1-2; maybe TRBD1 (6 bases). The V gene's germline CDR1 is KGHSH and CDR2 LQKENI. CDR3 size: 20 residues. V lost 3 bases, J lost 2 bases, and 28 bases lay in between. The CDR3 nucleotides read TGTGCCAGCTCACCCTACCCTCCCACAGGGACCCGTGGAAGAAACTATGGCTACACCTTC. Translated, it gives CASSPYPPTGTRGRNYGYTF.

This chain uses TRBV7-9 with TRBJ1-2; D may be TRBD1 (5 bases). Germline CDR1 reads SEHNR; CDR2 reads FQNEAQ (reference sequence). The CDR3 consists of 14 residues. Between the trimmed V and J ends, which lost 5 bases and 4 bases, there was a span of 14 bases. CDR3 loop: CASSRAGEGYGYTF. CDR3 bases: TGTGCCAGCAGCCGAGCGGGGGAAGGCTATGGCTACACCTTC.

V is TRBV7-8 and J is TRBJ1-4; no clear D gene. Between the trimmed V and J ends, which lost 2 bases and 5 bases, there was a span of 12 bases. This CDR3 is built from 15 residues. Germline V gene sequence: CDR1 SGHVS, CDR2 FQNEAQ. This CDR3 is CASSLLNSRNEKLFF. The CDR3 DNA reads TGTGCCAGCAGCTTATTGAACAGCCGCAATGAAAAACTGTTTTTT.

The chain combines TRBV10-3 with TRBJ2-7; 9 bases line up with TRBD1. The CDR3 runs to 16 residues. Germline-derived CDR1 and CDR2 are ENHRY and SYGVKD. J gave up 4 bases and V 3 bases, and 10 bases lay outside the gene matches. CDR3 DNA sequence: TGTGCCATCAGTGATTTAGCCGGGGACAGGGTGTACGAGCAGTACGTC. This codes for CAISDLAGDRVYEQYV.

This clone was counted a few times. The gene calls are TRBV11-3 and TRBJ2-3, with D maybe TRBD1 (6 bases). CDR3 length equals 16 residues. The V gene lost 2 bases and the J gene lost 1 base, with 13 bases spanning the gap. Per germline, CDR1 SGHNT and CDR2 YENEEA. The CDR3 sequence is CASSLRRGVGTDTQYF. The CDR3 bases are TGTGCCAGCAGCTTACGCAGGGGAGTAGGCACAGATACGCAGTATTTT. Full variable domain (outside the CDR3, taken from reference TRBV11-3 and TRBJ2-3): EAGVVQSPRYKIIEKKQPVAFWCNPISGHNTLYWYLQNLGQGPELLIRYENEEAVDDSQLPKDRFSAERLKGVDSTLKIQPAELGDSAVYLCASSLRRGVGTDTQYFGPGTRLTVL.

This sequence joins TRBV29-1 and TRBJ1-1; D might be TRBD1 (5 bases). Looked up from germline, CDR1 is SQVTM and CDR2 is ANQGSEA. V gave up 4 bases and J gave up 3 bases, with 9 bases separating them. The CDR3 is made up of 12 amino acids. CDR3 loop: CSVGQWDTEAFF. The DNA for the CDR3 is TGCAGCGTTGGACAGTGGGACACTGAAGCTTTCTTT.

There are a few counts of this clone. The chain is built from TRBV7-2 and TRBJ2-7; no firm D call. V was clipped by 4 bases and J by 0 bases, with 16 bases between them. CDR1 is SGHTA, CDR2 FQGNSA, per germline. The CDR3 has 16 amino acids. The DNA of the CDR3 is TGTGCCAGCAGCTCCTATGCGGCCTCGAGCTCCTACGAGCAGTACTTC. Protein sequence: CASSSYAASSSYEQYF.

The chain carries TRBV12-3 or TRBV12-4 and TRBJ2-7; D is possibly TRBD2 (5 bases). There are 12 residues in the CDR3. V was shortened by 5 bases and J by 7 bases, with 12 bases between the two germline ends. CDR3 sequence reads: CASSHSGIEQYF. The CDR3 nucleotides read TGTGCCAGCAGTCACTCCGGGATTGAGCAGTACTTC.

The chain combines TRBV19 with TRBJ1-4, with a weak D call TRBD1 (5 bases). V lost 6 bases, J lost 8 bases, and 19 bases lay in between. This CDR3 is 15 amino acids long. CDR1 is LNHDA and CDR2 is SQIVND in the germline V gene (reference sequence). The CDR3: CASRPVGQLREKLFF. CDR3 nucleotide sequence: TGTGCCAGTAGGCCCGTGGGGCAACTCAGGGAAAAACTGTTTTTT.

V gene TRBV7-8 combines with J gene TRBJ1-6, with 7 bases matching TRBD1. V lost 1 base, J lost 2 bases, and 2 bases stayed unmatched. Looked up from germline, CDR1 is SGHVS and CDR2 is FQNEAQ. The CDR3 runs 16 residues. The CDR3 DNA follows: TGTGCCAGCAGCTTAGACAGGGGTGCCTATAATTCACCCCTCCACTTT. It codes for CASSLDRGAYNSPLHF.

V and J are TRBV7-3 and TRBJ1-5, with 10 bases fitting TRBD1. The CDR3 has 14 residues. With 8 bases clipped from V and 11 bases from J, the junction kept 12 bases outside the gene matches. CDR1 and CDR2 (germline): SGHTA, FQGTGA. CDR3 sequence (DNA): TGTGCCAGCCGGACCGGGACAGGGGAGAGAGCCCAGCATTTT. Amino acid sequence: CASRTGTGERAQHF.

The CDR3 nucleotides are TGTGCCAGCTCACCGACCCCGACTAGCGGGGGTTACCAAGAGACCCAGTACTTC. As protein: CASSPTPTSGGYQETQYF. The chain is built from TRBV18 and TRBJ2-5, with 12 bases fitting TRBD2. Per the germline V gene, CDR1 is KGHSH and CDR2 is LQKENI. Trimming at V came to 3 bases and at J to 0 bases, leaving 8 bases not matched to a gene. CDR3 length: 18 residues.

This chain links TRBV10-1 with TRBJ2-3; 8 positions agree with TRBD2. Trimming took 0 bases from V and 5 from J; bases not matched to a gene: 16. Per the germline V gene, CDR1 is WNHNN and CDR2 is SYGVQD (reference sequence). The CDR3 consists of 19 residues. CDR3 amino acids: CASSESKKAGGGPGDTQYF. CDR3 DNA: TGCGCCAGCAGTGAGTCCAAGAAGGCTGGCGGGGGGCCCGGAGATACGCAGTATTTT.

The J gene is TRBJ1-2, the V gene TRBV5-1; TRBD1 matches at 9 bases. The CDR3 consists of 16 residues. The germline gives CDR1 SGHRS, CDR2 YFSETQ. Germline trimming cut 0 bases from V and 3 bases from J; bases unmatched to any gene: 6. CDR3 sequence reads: CASSLGGTGRHYGYTF. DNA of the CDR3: TGCGCCAGCAGCTTGGGGGGGACAGGGAGGCACTATGGCTACACCTTC.

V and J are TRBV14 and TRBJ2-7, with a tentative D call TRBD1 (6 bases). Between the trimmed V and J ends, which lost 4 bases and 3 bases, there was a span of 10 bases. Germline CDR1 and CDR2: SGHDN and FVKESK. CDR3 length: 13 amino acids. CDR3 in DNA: TGTGCCAGCAGCCCTCTAGGGGGCTACGAGCAGTACTTC. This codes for CASSPLGGYEQYF.

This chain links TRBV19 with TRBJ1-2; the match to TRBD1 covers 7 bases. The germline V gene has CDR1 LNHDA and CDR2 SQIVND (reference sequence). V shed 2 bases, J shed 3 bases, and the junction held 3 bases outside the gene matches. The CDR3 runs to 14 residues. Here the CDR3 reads CASSISGQYYGYTF. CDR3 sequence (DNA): TGTGCCAGTAGTATATCGGGACAGTACTATGGCTACACCTTC.

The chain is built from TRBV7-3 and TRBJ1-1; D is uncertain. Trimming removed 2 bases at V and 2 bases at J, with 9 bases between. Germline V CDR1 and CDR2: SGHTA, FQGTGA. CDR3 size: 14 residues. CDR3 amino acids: CASSLSPVNTEAFF. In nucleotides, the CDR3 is TGTGCCAGCAGCTTATCCCCAGTTAACACTGAAGCTTTCTTT.